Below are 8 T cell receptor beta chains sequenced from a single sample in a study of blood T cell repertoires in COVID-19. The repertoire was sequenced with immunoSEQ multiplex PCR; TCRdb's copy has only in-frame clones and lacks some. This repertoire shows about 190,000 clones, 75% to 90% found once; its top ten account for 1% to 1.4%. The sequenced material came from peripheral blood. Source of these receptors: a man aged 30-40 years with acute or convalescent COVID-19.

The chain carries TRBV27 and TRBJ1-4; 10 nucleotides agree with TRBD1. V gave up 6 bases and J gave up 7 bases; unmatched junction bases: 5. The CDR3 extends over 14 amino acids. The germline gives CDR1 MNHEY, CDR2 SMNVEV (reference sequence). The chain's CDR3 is CASRRQGAGEKLFF. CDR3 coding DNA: TGTGCCAGCAGAAGACAGGGGGCTGGTGAAAAACTGTTTTTT.

This CDR3 reads CASSHLSNYGYTF. Written as DNA, the CDR3 is TGTGCCAGCAGTCACCTTAGTAACTATGGCTACACCTTC. This chain links TRBV12-3 or TRBV12-4 with TRBJ1-2; D gene uncertain. V was clipped by 5 bases and J by 1 base, with 8 bases between them. The CDR3 has 13 amino acids.

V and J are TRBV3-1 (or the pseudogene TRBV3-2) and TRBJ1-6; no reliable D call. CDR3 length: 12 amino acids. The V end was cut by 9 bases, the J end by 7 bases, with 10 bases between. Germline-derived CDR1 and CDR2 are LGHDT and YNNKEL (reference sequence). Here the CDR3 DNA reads TGTGCCAGTGACGGAGGGAATTCACCCCTCCACTTT. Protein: CASDGGNSPLHF.

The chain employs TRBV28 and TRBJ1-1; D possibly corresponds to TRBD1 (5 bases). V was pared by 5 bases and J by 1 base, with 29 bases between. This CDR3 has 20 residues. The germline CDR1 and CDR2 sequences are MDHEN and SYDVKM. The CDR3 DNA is TGTGCCAGCAGTCCCTGGGGCAGGAAGATGGGGCAACTCAGGAACACTGAAGCTTTCTTT. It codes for CASSPWGRKMGQLRNTEAFF.

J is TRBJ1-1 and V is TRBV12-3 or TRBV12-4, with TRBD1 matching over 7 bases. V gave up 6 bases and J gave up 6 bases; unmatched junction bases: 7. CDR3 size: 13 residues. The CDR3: CASSQQGTAEAFF. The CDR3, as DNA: TGTGCCAGCAGCCAACAAGGGACAGCTGAAGCTTTCTTT.

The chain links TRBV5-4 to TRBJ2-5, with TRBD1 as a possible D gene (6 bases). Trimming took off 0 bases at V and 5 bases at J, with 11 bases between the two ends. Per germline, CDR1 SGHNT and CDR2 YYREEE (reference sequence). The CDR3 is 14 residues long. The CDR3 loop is CASSLGTVRETQYF. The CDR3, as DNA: TGTGCCAGCAGCTTGGGGACAGTCCGGGAGACCCAGTACTTC.

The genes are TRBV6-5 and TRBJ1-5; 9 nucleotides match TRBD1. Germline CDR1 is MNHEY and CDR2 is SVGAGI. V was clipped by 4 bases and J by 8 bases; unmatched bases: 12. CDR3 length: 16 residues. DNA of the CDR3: TGTGCCAGCAGTTCGCTCGGGACAGGGCGCAGGGAGCCCCAGCATTTT. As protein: CASSSLGTGRREPQHF.

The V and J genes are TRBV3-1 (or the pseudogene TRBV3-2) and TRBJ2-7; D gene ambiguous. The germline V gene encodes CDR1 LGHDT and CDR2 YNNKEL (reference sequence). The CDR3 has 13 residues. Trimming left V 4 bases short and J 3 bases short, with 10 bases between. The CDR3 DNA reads TGTGCCAGCAGCCCCCTGGAGAGCTACGAGCAGTACTTC. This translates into CASSPLESYEQYF.